Included here is one TCR beta chain sequence, with context. This CDR3 has 15 residues. V was trimmed by 3 bases and J by 4 bases, leaving 13 bases between them. CDR1 is SEHNR and CDR2 is FQNEAQ in the germline V gene (reference sequence). The method was immunoSEQ multiplex PCR; TCRdb's version includes in-frame clones alone and lacks a portion of them. The sample includes 450,000 or so clones, approximately 92% of them seen just once. This specimen belongs to a study of blood T cell repertoires in COVID-19. Background on the study: Sample material is recorded as cDNA or gDNA derived from T cells, B-cell-depleted T cells, or PBMCs.

The source is a man between 18 and 35 years old with COVID-19, enrolled during active disease. The rearrangement links TRBV7-9 to TRBJ2-1; D ambiguous. Sequencing was carried out using peripheral blood. CDR3 protein: CASSLYGTDYNEQFF. DNA for the CDR3: TGTGCCAGCAGCTTGTACGGCACAGATTACAATGAGCAGTTCTTC.